This T cell receptor beta chain was sequenced in a study of early T cells in non-severe SARS-CoV-2 infection (dated by TCRdb to the early 2020s). For the wider study: TCR sequencing used bulk RNA from unsorted whole blood, so alpha and beta chains could not be paired.

Trimming accounts for 5 bases at V and 6 bases at J, while the number of junction bases matched to no gene is 6. Measured from the cysteine to the phenylalanine, the CDR3 is 15 residues long. Kept here is only the CDR3 DNA, which spans 45 bases and is read in frame from base 1. Via the germline V gene, CDR1 is MNHEY and CDR2 SVGEGT. A case-control design nested within a healthcare worker cohort in London, UK, was used, with weekly nasopharyngeal swab PCR tests and blood sampling performed. Between 23 and 31 March 2020, the week of the UK lockdown, healthcare workers were enrolled and then followed up weekly for as long as 16 weeks. A remark on this clonotype: Its antigen remains undetermined. Base-call qualities are not available, and no considerably larger clone is one nucleotide away.

The paper as a whole reports these results and caveats: VDJdb matching was skewed toward anti-spike CD8 responses and likely underestimated virus-specific expansions by missing private and CD4 specificities.

The library was generated by 5' RACE. Sequencing was performed on a NextSeq 500. To correct for sequencing error and PCR bias, the TCR library protocol tagged individual cDNA molecules with unique molecular identifiers. Both TCR alpha and beta chains were sequenced, and tight co-correlation was observed between alpha and beta sequence abundances in each sample. The study's own analysis went as follows. Decombinator V4 was used to annotate the V gene, J gene and CDR3 of the TCR sequences. TCRs were defined as expanded if a significant change between any two time points was detected under a Poisson model with p below 0.0001. TCR abundances were normalised to the total number of TCRs sequenced per sample and expressed as counts per million. MAIT TCRs were defined by TRAV1-2 paired with TRAJ12, TRAJ20 or TRAJ33, and iNKT TCRs by TRAV10 paired with TRAJ18. A search of VDJdb, accessed on 1 November 2021, was run for TCRs annotated to CMV, EBV and SARS-CoV-2, with TCRs annotated for multiple antigens excluded. TCRdb reprocessed the public reads (quality trimming at Q25 with fastp, clone calling with MiXCR) and kept in-frame beta chains. Rows merge per CDR3 protein into single entries with the most common DNA and genes. The authors' filters were not applied to this entry. The sample table shows around 78,000 distinct CDR3 sequences, and 10% are seen once. The ten largest make up under 10% of the sample.

The starting material was whole blood, obtained at baseline. The chain was built from TRBV6-2 or TRBV6-3 and TRBJ1-5; the central 11 bases match TRBD1. The origin of this receptor is an adult who was a healthcare worker with PCR-confirmed SARS-CoV-2 infection or an uninfected control (not recorded which). CDR3 sequence: CASSPGQGAVQPQHF. Here is the DNA: TGTGCCAGCAGTCCCGGACAGGGGGCTGTTCAGCCCCAGCATTTT.